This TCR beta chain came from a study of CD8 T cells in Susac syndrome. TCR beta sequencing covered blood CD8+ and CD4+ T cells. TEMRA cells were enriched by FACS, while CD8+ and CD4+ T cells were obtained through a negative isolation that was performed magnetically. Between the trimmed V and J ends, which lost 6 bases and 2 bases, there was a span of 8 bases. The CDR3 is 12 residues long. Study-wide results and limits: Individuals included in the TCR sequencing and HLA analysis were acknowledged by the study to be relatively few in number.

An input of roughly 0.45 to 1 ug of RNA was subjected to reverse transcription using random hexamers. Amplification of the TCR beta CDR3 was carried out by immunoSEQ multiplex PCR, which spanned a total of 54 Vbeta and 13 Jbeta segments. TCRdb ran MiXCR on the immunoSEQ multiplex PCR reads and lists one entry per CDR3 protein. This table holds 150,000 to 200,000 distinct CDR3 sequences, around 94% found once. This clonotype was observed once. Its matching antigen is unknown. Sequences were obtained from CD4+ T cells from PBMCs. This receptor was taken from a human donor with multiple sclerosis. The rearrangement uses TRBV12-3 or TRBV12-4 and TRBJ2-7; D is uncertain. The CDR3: CASSPTAYEQYF. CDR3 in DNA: TGTGCCAGCAGCCCGACGGCCTACGAGCAGTACTTC.